What follows are 21 T cell receptor beta chains derived from one specimen sequenced in a study of cytomegalovirus exposure and HLA in healthy donors. The PCR employed 60 Vbeta primers together with 13 Jbeta primers. The assay was immunoSEQ multiplex PCR, and TCRdb's table has in-frame clones only and misses some. The repertoire includes about 100,000 clones, approximately 87% of them detected once, and about 2.5% sits in the top ten. Sequenced material: PBMCs. These receptors all come from a man aged 35-49 years in good health and CMV-seronegative.

V usage is TRBV25-1 and J usage is TRBJ1-2, with 8 bases lining up with TRBD1. The CDR3 consists of 15 residues. CDR1 MGHDK and CDR2 SYGVNS come from the germline V gene. With 2 bases clipped from V and 7 bases from J, the junction kept 9 bases outside the gene matches. The CDR3 loop is CASSEKDRVGGGYTF. For the CDR3, the DNA is TGTGCCAGCAGTGAAAAGGACAGGGTGGGGGGTGGCTACACCTTC.

The rearrangement uses TRBV5-1 and TRBJ1-3; D may be TRBD1 (6 bases). The CDR3 is 16 amino acids. Looked up from germline, CDR1 is SGHRS and CDR2 is YFSETQ. The ends were cut back, 0 bases at V and 1 base at J, with 11 bases in the middle. CDR3 coding DNA: TGCGCCAGCAGCTTGGCCCCCGGGACATCTGGAAACACCATATATTTT. Amino acid sequence: CASSLAPGTSGNTIYF.

Regarding this clone: An end of the junction differs from the germline gene, which may be a read error. The chain carries TRBV7-9 and TRBJ1-2; D remains ambiguous. Per germline, CDR1 SEHNR and CDR2 FQNEAQ (reference sequence). The CDR3 has 15 residues. The CDR3 nucleotides are TGTTCCAGCAGCTTTATAGAGGCCGTTAACTATGGCTACACCTTC. This codes for CSSSFIEAVNYGYTF.

The chain recombines TRBV6-6 with TRBJ1-1, with 11 bases identical to TRBD1. Trimming at V came to 5 bases and at J to 9 bases, leaving 8 bases not matched to a gene. The V gene's germline CDR1 is MNHNY and CDR2 SVGAGI (reference sequence). CDR3 length: 14 residues. CDR3 DNA sequence: TGTGCCAGCAGTCCCCGGGACAGGGGGATTAAAGCTTTCTTT. Translating gives CASSPRDRGIKAFF.

V and J are TRBV4-1 and TRBJ1-3; unclear D gene. Germline CDR1 and CDR2: MGHRA and YSYEKL. The V and J ends lost 0 bases and 4 bases respectively, with 7 bases between them. The CDR3 is 14 residues long. Here the CDR3 DNA reads TGCGCCAGCAGCCAAGATCGGGGAGGAAACACCATATATTTT. Amino acids: CASSQDRGGNTIYF.

V and J are TRBV30 and TRBJ2-2; D is ambiguous. The V end lost 2 bases, the J end lost 2 bases, and 9 bases lay between the germline ends. Germline loops: CDR1 GTSNPN, CDR2 SVGIG (reference sequence). CDR3 length: 14 residues. The CDR3 coding sequence is TGTGCCTGGAGTAGACATAGTAACACCGGGGAGCTGTTTTTT. Translated: CAWSRHSNTGELFF.

The CDR3 sequence is CASSMSLSYEGYTF. The CDR3 bases are TGTGCCAGTAGTATGTCCCTCTCTTATGAGGGCTACACCTTC. The genes are TRBV19 and TRBJ1-2; D unresolved. The germline V gene encodes CDR1 LNHDA and CDR2 SQIVND (reference sequence). V was trimmed by 3 bases and J by 8 bases, leaving 16 bases between them. The CDR3 length is 14 residues.

The rearrangement links TRBV30 to TRBJ1-5; 9 bases line up with TRBD1. CDR3 length equals 15 residues. Germline V gives CDR1 GTSNPN, CDR2 SVGIG (reference sequence). With 0 bases clipped from V and 5 bases from J, the junction kept 5 bases outside the gene matches. The CDR3 loop reads CAWSVRDRVDQPQHF. CDR3 nucleotide sequence: TGTGCCTGGAGTGTACGGGACAGGGTAGATCAGCCCCAGCATTTT.

This clone has a handful of counts. The V gene is TRBV6-1, the J gene TRBJ1-2; 12 bases map to TRBD1. This CDR3 is 15 amino acids long. J gave up 8 bases and V 4 bases, and 8 bases lay outside the gene matches. CDR1 is MNHNS and CDR2 is SASEGT in the germline V gene. CDR3 protein: CASSAPGQGAWGYTF. CDR3 in DNA: TGTGCCAGCAGTGCGCCGGGACAGGGGGCCTGGGGCTACACCTTC.

The rearrangement uses TRBV27 and TRBJ1-1, with D unresolved. Trimming removed 3 bases at V and 4 bases at J, with 9 bases between. The CDR3 has 13 residues. Germline lookup yields CDR1 MNHEY and CDR2 SMNVEV (reference sequence). CDR3 coding DNA: TGTGCCAGCAGTTTTCGGCGGGCCACTGAAGCTTTCTTT. Translating gives CASSFRRATEAFF.

The CDR3 bases are TGTGCCAGCCAAATCACAGGGGGCCGACGCCTCTCTGGAAACACCATATATTTT. Amino acid sequence: CASQITGGRRLSGNTIYF. The chain uses TRBV2 and TRBJ1-3; 9 bases match TRBD1. The CDR3 runs to 18 residues. Unmatched junction bases numbered 14, after V lost 8 bases and J lost 0 bases. Germline V gene lookup returns CDR1 SNHLY and CDR2 FYNNEI.

This clone has more than one count but fewer than ten. The CDR3 sequence: CASSFTSHQETQYF. Written as DNA, the CDR3 is TGCGCCAGCAGCTTTACTAGTCATCAAGAGACCCAGTACTTC. V is TRBV5-1 and J is TRBJ2-5; weak D call: TRBD2 (5 bases). Germline CDR1 SGHRS, CDR2 YFSETQ. The CDR3 is made up of 14 amino acids. The V end was cut by 2 bases, the J end by 2 bases, with 10 bases between. The whole variable domain, filled in from reference TRBV5-1 and TRBJ2-5, reads KAGVTQTPRYLIKTRGQQVTLSCSPISGHRSVSWYQQTPGQGLQFLFEYFSETQRNKGNFPGRFSGRQFSNSRSEMNVSTLELGDSALYLCASSFTSHQETQYFGPGTRLLVL.

The DNA for the CDR3 is TGTGCCAGCAGTGTAGCGGGACACTTGAACACCGGGGAGCTGTTTTTT. This translates into CASSVAGHLNTGELFF. The chain uses TRBV6-4 and TRBJ2-2; 8 bases fit TRBD2. Per germline, CDR1 MRHNA and CDR2 SNTAGT. The trim removed 4 bases at V and 1 base at J, leaving 5 bases unmatched. The CDR3 spans 16 residues.

The sample holds a few counts of this clone. The J gene is TRBJ1-4, the V gene TRBV7-2; D ambiguous. The CDR3 runs to 17 residues. Germline values: CDR1 SGHTA, CDR2 FQGNSA. V was trimmed by 2 bases and J by 2 bases, leaving 15 bases between them. The CDR3 protein is CASSLIGISGTNEKLFF. The DNA of the CDR3 is TGTGCCAGCAGCTTAATCGGGATCTCGGGGACTAATGAAAAACTGTTTTTT.

CDR3 bases: TGTGCCAGCAGCCCGTCCCGAGGGATGAACACTGAAGCTTTCTTT. Protein product: CASSPSRGMNTEAFF. The rearrangement joins TRBV7-2 to TRBJ1-1; D gene ambiguous. Germline loops: CDR1 SGHTA, CDR2 FQGNSA. This CDR3 region has 15 residues. The V gene lost 5 bases and the J gene lost 0 bases, with 13 bases spanning the gap.

The rearrangement joins TRBV19 to TRBJ1-1, with a tentative D call TRBD1 (5 bases). The CDR3 has 15 amino acids. CDR1 LNHDA and CDR2 SQIVND come from the germline V gene (reference sequence). V was clipped by 1 base and J by 1 base, with 10 bases between them. CDR3 sequence reads: CASSIGGSRNTEAFF. DNA of the CDR3: TGTGCCAGTAGTATAGGGGGCAGTCGGAACACTGAAGCTTTCTTT.

This rearrangement joins TRBV19 to TRBJ1-5; D unresolved. Trimming took 1 base from V and 4 from J, leaving 11 bases between them. Per germline, CDR1 LNHDA and CDR2 SQIVND (reference sequence). The CDR3 consists of 15 residues. CDR3 DNA sequence: TGTGCCAGTAGTATAGTAGTGGCGGGAAATCAGCCCCAGCATTTT. This encodes CASSIVVAGNQPQHF.

V and J are TRBV7-6 and TRBJ1-1, with D possibly TRBD1 on 6 matching bases. Germline assignment: CDR1 SGHVS and CDR2 FNYEAQ. V lost 0 bases, J lost 4 bases, and 15 bases lay in between. This CDR3 is built from 16 residues. DNA of the CDR3: TGTGCCAGCAGCTTAGCGATCGGGGGGCAAGGCACTGAAGCTTTCTTT. Its translation is CASSLAIGGQGTEAFF.

This chain uses TRBV27 with TRBJ1-2; a weak D match, TRBD1 (6 bases). The CDR3 spans 18 residues. V gave up 0 bases and J gave up 0 bases, with 17 bases separating them. CDR1 is MNHEY, CDR2 SMNVEV, per germline (reference sequence). Here the CDR3 reads CASSLSGYVRGANYGYTF. CDR3 nucleotide sequence: TGTGCCAGCAGTTTATCGGGCTACGTCAGGGGAGCTAACTATGGCTACACCTTC.

The CDR3 DNA follows: TGTGCCAGCAGCTTGGGGGAGGGGAAAGGTGGGACTGAAGCTTTCTTT. Protein sequence: CASSLGEGKGGTEAFF. The chain carries TRBV11-3 and TRBJ1-1; D perhaps matches TRBD1 (5 bases). With 3 bases removed from V and 5 bases from J, the gap between germline ends came to 19 bases. Germline CDR1 reads SGHNT; CDR2 reads YENEEA. The CDR3 spans 16 residues.

This clone showed up just a few times. The chain's CDR3 is CASTLRTGGNHEQYF. Written as DNA, the CDR3 is TGTGCCAGCACCCTCCGTACAGGGGGTAACCACGAGCAGTACTTC. J is TRBJ2-7 and V is TRBV11-2; 8 bases are shared with TRBD1. The CDR3 is 15 amino acids. The germline V gene encodes CDR1 SGHAT and CDR2 FQNNGV. Trimming took 7 bases from V and 5 from J; bases not matched to a gene: 13.